The 32 T cell receptor beta chains in this list originate from one sample, sequenced in a study of blood T cell repertoires in COVID-19. The table came from immunoSEQ multiplex PCR; TCRdb's copy has only in-frame clones and leaves some out. Altogether about 190,000 clones are present, around 89% being singletons, with the ten largest covering 0.62%. Sequencing input: peripheral blood. Receptors originate from a man in his fifties or sixties with acute or convalescent COVID-19.

The chain is built from TRBV9 and TRBJ2-2, with 7 bases that match TRBD1. The J segment lost 1 base and the V segment lost 2 bases, leaving 2 bases of the junction unmatched. The CDR3 sequence is 15 residues long. CDR1 is SGDLS, CDR2 YYNGEE, per germline. CDR3 bases: TGTGCCAGCAGCGTGCGGACAGGGAACACCGGGGAGCTGTTTTTT. Translating it yields CASSVRTGNTGELFF.

The chain uses TRBV25-1 and TRBJ2-5; no clear D. Looked up from germline, CDR1 is MGHDK and CDR2 is SYGVNS. This CDR3 comprises 12 residues. The ends were cut back, 6 bases at V and 2 bases at J, with 7 bases in the middle. The CDR3 sequence is CASRRRQETQYF. In nucleotides, the CDR3 is TGTGCCAGCAGACGGAGACAAGAGACCCAGTACTTC.

The chain employs TRBV19 and TRBJ1-4, with D perhaps TRBD1 (6 bases). Germline assignment: CDR1 LNHDA and CDR2 SQIVND (reference sequence). The V and J ends lost 4 bases and 7 bases respectively, with 19 bases between them. CDR3 length equals 16 residues. CDR3 residues: CASSKHAPDSSEKLFF. In DNA form, the CDR3 reads TGTGCCAGTAGTAAACACGCGCCGGACAGCTCTGAAAAACTGTTTTTT.

On this clone itself: The junction departs from germline at one end; a sequencing error may be responsible. The chain joins TRBV2 to TRBJ2-7; possible D gene TRBD1, 6 bases. This CDR3 is built from 12 residues. Germline V gene sequence: CDR1 SNHLY, CDR2 FYNNEI. CDR3 protein: CAGSRGSYEQYF. The CDR3, as DNA: TGTGCCGGCAGCAGGGGCTCCTACGAGCAGTACTTC.

In regard to this clone: Germline and junction disagree at one end, which may indicate a read error. V is TRBV19 and J is TRBJ2-1; D call uncertain. Germline loops: CDR1 LNHDA, CDR2 SQIVND (reference sequence). The CDR3 is 12 amino acids. CDR3 protein: CATSPRQGEQFF. In nucleotides, the CDR3 is TGTGCCACTAGTCCCAGACAAGGTGAGCAGTTCTTC.

This clone occurred once. CDR3 residues: CASSSTGERQPQHF. The CDR3 nucleotides read TGTGCCAGCAGCTCGACAGGGGAGCGCCAGCCCCAGCATTTT. The chain recombines TRBV7-2 with TRBJ1-5; 8 nucleotides line up with TRBD1. Unmatched junction bases numbered 6, after V lost 4 bases and J lost 7 bases. Germline loops: CDR1 SGHTA, CDR2 FQGNSA. This CDR3 contains 14 residues.

The chain recombines TRBV29-1 with TRBJ2-7; 7 nucleotides match TRBD1. The CDR3 runs 12 residues. Germline V lookup: CDR1 SQVTM, CDR2 ANQGSEA. V dropped 4 bases and J dropped 1; count of bases not matched to a gene: 1. Here the CDR3 DNA reads TGCAGCGTTGCGACAGGGTCCTACGAGCAGTACTTC. Residues: CSVATGSYEQYF.

V usage is TRBV2 and J usage is TRBJ1-6, with a possible D match to TRBD1 (5 bases). CDR1 SNHLY and CDR2 FYNNEI come from the germline V gene. The CDR3 spans 15 residues. V was shortened by 5 bases and J by 5 bases, with 13 bases between the two germline ends. The DNA of the CDR3 is TGTGCCAGCAGTCGCGACAGCCCGGATAATTCACCCCTCCACTTT. It translates to CASSRDSPDNSPLHF. The complete variable domain, with remaining parts taken from reference TRBV2 and TRBJ1-6, reads EPEVTQTPSHQVTQMGQEVILRCVPISNHLYFYWYRQILGQKVEFLVSFYNNEISEKSEIFDDQFSVERPDGSNFTLKIRSTKLEDSAMYFCASSRDSPDNSPLHFGNGTRLTVT.

This chain uses TRBV18 with TRBJ2-1, with TRBD1 matching 9 bases. V shed 2 bases, J shed 5 bases, and the junction held 7 bases outside the gene matches. Germline CDR1 and CDR2: KGHSH and LQKENI. This CDR3 has 16 amino acids. The CDR3 DNA sequence: TGTGCCAGCTCACCAGGTATCGGACAGGGGAACAATGAGCAGTTCTTC. Translating gives CASSPGIGQGNNEQFF.

The genes are TRBV11-2 and TRBJ2-1; TRBD2 agrees at 11 bases. The length of the CDR3 is 15 residues. Germline-derived CDR1 and CDR2 are SGHAT and FQNNGV. The trim removed 4 bases at V and 10 bases at J, leaving 9 bases unmatched. In nucleotides, the CDR3 is TGTGCCAGCAGCTGGAGACTAGCGGGAAGCGTGGAGCAGTTCTTC. This translates into CASSWRLAGSVEQFF.

The chain links TRBV2 to TRBJ2-2; 11 nucleotides align to TRBD1. With 8 bases clipped from V and 2 bases from J, the junction kept 1 base outside the gene matches. Germline V gene lookup returns CDR1 SNHLY and CDR2 FYNNEI. This CDR3 is built from 14 residues. In DNA, the CDR3 is TGTGCCAGCGGACAGGGGGCTAACACCGGGGAGCTGTTTTTT. This codes for CASGQGANTGELFF.

The J gene is TRBJ2-7, the V gene TRBV5-1; 13 bases are shared with TRBD2. V shed 4 bases, J shed 0 bases, and the junction held 7 bases outside the gene matches. The germline CDR1 and CDR2 sequences are SGHRS and YFSETQ. This CDR3 spans 17 amino acids. CDR3 protein: CASSQLAGGLDSYEQYF. Here the CDR3 DNA reads TGCGCCAGCAGCCAACTAGCGGGAGGGCTGGACTCCTACGAGCAGTACTTC.

The chain links TRBV19 to TRBJ1-1; 7 bases match TRBD1. Germline lookup yields CDR1 LNHDA and CDR2 SQIVND (reference sequence). V was clipped by 5 bases and J by 1 base; unmatched bases: 10. CDR3 length: 16 residues. In nucleotides, the CDR3 is TGTGCCAGTAGTGCCCAGACAGGGAGTCAGAACACTGAAGCTTTCTTT. Amino acid sequence: CASSAQTGSQNTEAFF.

Here the CDR3 reads CASRSSGYEQFF. Here the CDR3 DNA reads TGTGCCAGCAGATCCAGTGGCTATGAGCAGTTCTTC. V gene TRBV28 combines with J gene TRBJ2-1; no clear D. Germline V gene lookup returns CDR1 MDHEN and CDR2 SYDVKM. Deletions cut 6 bases from V and 8 bases from J, with 11 bases between. CDR3 length: 12 amino acids.

This clone has a single count. The chain carries TRBV6-5 and TRBJ1-1, with a weak D call TRBD1 (6 bases). Germline V CDR1 and CDR2: MNHEY, SVGAGI. V gave up 7 bases and J gave up 3 bases, with 15 bases separating them. The CDR3 loop spans 14 amino acids. The CDR3 is CASNPTGMHTEAFF. CDR3 in DNA: TGTGCCAGCAATCCGACAGGAATGCACACTGAAGCTTTCTTT.

Turning to this clone: Other DNA variants within this sample encode the same CDR3. This chain connects TRBV25-1 to TRBJ1-1, with D perhaps matching TRBD1 (5 bases). Germline V gene lookup returns CDR1 MGHDK and CDR2 SYGVNS. The CDR3 extends over 13 amino acids. V was clipped by 5 bases and J by 4 bases, with 11 bases between them. For the CDR3, the DNA is TGTGCCAGCAGTTTGTTGCAGGGCACTGAAGCTTTCTTT. Its protein is CASSLLQGTEAFF. The entire variable domain, with the rest obtained from reference TRBV25-1 and TRBJ1-1, is as follows: EADIYQTPRYLVIGTGKKITLECSQTMGHDKMYWYQQDPGMELHLIHYSYGVNSTEKGDLSSESTVSRIRTEHFPLTLESARPSHTSQYLCASSLLQGTEAFFGQGTRLTVV.

The V call is TRBV7-8, the J call TRBJ2-2, with D possibly matching TRBD2 (6 bases). Germline V lookup: CDR1 SGHVS, CDR2 FQNEAQ. The CDR3 has 16 residues. Trimming left V 5 bases short and J 0 bases short, with 13 bases between. The CDR3: CASSPEGGANTGELFF. CDR3 sequence (DNA): TGTGCCAGCAGCCCAGAGGGCGGGGCGAACACCGGGGAGCTGTTTTTT.

V usage is TRBV7-2 and J usage is TRBJ2-2; 8 bases align to TRBD1. The CDR3 is 17 amino acids. Germline trimming cut 5 bases from V and 8 bases from J; bases unmatched to any gene: 16. Germline assignment: CDR1 SGHTA and CDR2 FQGNSA. The CDR3 is CASSRRTGIGVLGELFF. The CDR3 nucleotides read TGTGCCAGCAGCAGGCGGACAGGGATCGGGGTTTTGGGGGAGCTGTTTTTT. Combining the CDR3 with reference TRBV7-2 and TRBJ2-2 gives the whole variable domain GAGVSQSPSNKVTEKGKDVELRCDPISGHTALYWYRQSLGQGLEFLIYFQGNSAPDKSGLPSDRFSAERTGGSVSTLTIQRTQQEDSAVYLCASSRRTGIGVLGELFFGEGSRLTVL.

The DNA for the CDR3 is TGTGCCAGCAGTTCGCAGGGATATAATTCACCCCTCCACTTT. Its protein is CASSSQGYNSPLHF. The chain combines TRBV6-2 or TRBV6-3 with TRBJ1-6; possibly TRBD1 for D (5 bases). This CDR3 comprises 14 residues. V was cut by 4 bases and J by 4 bases, with 8 bases left in between. In germline, CDR1 is MNHEY, CDR2 SVGEGT.

Turning to this clone: The junction does not match germline at one end; this may be a read error. The gene calls are TRBV25-1 and TRBJ2-2; no firm D call. In germline, CDR1 is MGHDK, CDR2 SYGVNS. This CDR3 spans 12 amino acids. The chain's CDR3 is CASSQYKGELFF. CDR3 bases: TGTGCCAGCAGTCAATATAAAGGGGAGCTGTTTTTT.

The chain links TRBV7-9 to TRBJ2-7, with unresolved D. The CDR3 loop spans 11 amino acids. V lost 5 bases to trimming and J lost 6 bases, with 8 bases between them. Germline V gene lookup returns CDR1 SEHNR and CDR2 FQNEAQ (reference sequence). The CDR3 nucleotides are TGTGCCAGCAGCCCCCACAGCGAGCAGTACTTC. This encodes CASSPHSEQYF.

The genes are TRBV9 and TRBJ1-6, with D tentatively TRBD1 (6 bases). CDR3 length: 12 residues. CDR1 is SGDLS, CDR2 YYNGEE, per germline. V was trimmed by 4 bases and J by 8 bases, leaving 7 bases between them. DNA for the CDR3: TGTGCCAGCAGCCACAGGGATTCACCCCTCCACTTT. Its translation is CASSHRDSPLHF.

V and J are TRBV5-1 and TRBJ2-5, with D perhaps matching TRBD2 (6 bases). Germline CDR1 and CDR2: SGHRS and YFSETQ. The CDR3 totals 13 residues. Trimming left V 0 bases short and J 4 bases short, with 7 bases between. CDR3 DNA: TGCGCCAGCAGCTTGGTCGGGAGAGAGACCCAGTACTTC. Translation gives CASSLVGRETQYF.

The V call is TRBV7-9, the J call TRBJ2-3, with D possibly TRBD2 on 6 matching bases. The V end was cut by 3 bases, the J end by 3 bases, with 19 bases between. From germline, CDR1 is SEHNR and CDR2 FQNEAQ (reference sequence). The CDR3 is 17 amino acids. The CDR3 region is CASSFIRDSLFTDTQYF. CDR3 in DNA: TGTGCCAGCAGCTTTATTCGGGACTCTCTATTTACAGATACGCAGTATTTT.

The V call is TRBV12-3 or TRBV12-4, the J call TRBJ2-5; D is unresolved. The CDR3 contains 12 residues. Trimming removed 2 bases at V and 2 bases at J, with 3 bases between. The CDR3 coding sequence is TGTGCCAGCAGTTTACGGCAAGAGACCCAGTACTTC. It encodes CASSLRQETQYF.

The chain links TRBV7-2 to TRBJ2-3, with 8 nucleotides matching TRBD2. Germline CDR1 is SGHTA and CDR2 is FQGNSA. This CDR3 region has 16 residues. The V and J ends lost 2 bases and 1 base, in that order; junction bases with no gene match: 5. CDR3 DNA: TGTGCCAGCAGCTTATTGAGCGGGGGACGCACAGATACGCAGTATTTT. Protein: CASSLLSGGRTDTQYF. Using reference TRBV7-2 and TRBJ2-3 for the parts outside the CDR3, the full variable domain is GAGVSQSPSNKVTEKGKDVELRCDPISGHTALYWYRQSLGQGLEFLIYFQGNSAPDKSGLPSDRFSAERTGGSVSTLTIQRTQQEDSAVYLCASSLLSGGRTDTQYFGPGTRLTVL.

This sequence joins TRBV9 and TRBJ2-7; the match to TRBD2 covers 13 bases. V lost 0 bases and J lost 0; bases outside the gene matches: 0. The CDR3 spans 16 residues. From germline, CDR1 is SGDLS and CDR2 YYNGEE. The chain's CDR3 is CASSVGTSGSSYEQYF. The CDR3 nucleotides are TGTGCCAGCAGCGTAGGGACTAGCGGGAGCTCCTACGAGCAGTACTTC.

The rearrangement links TRBV5-1 to TRBJ2-7; D is undetermined. From germline, CDR1 is SGHRS and CDR2 YFSETQ. V dropped 0 bases and J dropped 2 bases, with 9 bases sitting between them. The CDR3 contains 14 residues. The CDR3 is CASSLEYAAYEQYF. The CDR3 DNA sequence: TGCGCCAGCAGCTTGGAATACGCGGCCTACGAGCAGTACTTC. Supplemented by reference TRBV5-1 and TRBJ2-7, the full variable domain reads KAGVTQTPRYLIKTRGQQVTLSCSPISGHRSVSWYQQTPGQGLQFLFEYFSETQRNKGNFPGRFSGRQFSNSRSEMNVSTLELGDSALYLCASSLEYAAYEQYFGPGTRLTVT.

This clone was detected once. This chain uses TRBV3-1 (or the pseudogene TRBV3-2) with TRBJ1-2; TRBD1 might be the D (6 bases). This CDR3 has 11 amino acids. CDR1 and CDR2 from the germline V gene are LGHDT and YNNKEL (reference sequence). V lost 6 bases to trimming and J lost 7 bases, with 9 bases between them. CDR3: CASSLQGGYTF. In DNA form, the CDR3 reads TGTGCCAGCAGTTTACAGGGTGGCTACACCTTC.

This clone was seen only once. The J gene is TRBJ2-2, the V gene TRBV9; a weak D match, TRBD1 (6 bases). CDR1 and CDR2 from the germline V gene are SGDLS and YYNGEE. The CDR3 sequence is 16 residues long. Trimming removed 4 bases at V and 0 bases at J, with 13 bases between. This CDR3 reads CASSPSGTTNTGELFF. CDR3 coding DNA: TGTGCCAGCAGCCCCTCCGGGACAACGAACACCGGGGAGCTGTTTTTT.

The chain carries TRBV28 and TRBJ1-4, with D maybe TRBD1 (5 bases). The ends were cut back, 8 bases at V and 8 bases at J, with 15 bases in the middle. This CDR3 contains 13 residues. The germline CDR1 and CDR2 sequences are MDHEN and SYDVKM. The CDR3 DNA reads TGTGCCAGCCAGGGAAGGTTTGAAGAAAAACTGTTTTTT. This encodes CASQGRFEEKLFF.

The chain recombines TRBV28 with TRBJ2-3; D unclear. CDR1 is MDHEN and CDR2 is SYDVKM in the germline V gene. The V gene lost 6 bases and the J gene lost 2 bases, with 3 bases spanning the gap. The CDR3 contains 11 residues. CDR3 in amino acids: CASSYTDTQYF. The CDR3 nucleotides read TGTGCCAGCAGCTACACAGATACGCAGTATTTT.